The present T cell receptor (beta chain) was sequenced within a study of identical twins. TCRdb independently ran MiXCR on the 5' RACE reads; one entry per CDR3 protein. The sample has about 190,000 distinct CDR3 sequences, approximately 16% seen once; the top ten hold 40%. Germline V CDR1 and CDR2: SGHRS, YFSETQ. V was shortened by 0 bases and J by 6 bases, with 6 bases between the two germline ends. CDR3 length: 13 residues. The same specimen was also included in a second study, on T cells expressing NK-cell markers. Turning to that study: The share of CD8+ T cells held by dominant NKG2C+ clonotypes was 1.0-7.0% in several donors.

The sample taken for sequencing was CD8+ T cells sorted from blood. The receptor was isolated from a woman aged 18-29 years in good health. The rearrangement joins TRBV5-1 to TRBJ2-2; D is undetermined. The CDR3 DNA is TGCGCCAGCAGCTTGGTGCTAGCCGGGGAGCTGTTTTTT. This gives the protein CASSLVLAGELFF.